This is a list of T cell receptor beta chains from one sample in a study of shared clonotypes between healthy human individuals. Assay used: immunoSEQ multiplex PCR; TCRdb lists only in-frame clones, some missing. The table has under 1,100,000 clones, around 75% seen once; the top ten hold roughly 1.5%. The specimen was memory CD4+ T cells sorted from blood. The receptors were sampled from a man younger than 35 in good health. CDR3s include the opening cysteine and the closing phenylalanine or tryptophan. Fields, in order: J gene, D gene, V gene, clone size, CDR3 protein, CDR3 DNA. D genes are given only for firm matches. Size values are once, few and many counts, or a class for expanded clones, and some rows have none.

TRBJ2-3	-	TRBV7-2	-	CASSPSWVEGDTQYF	TGTGCCAGCAGCCCCAGTTGGGTGGAAGGAGATACGCAGTATTTT
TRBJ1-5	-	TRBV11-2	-	CASSLTAGGNQPQHF	TGTGCCAGCAGCTTAACAGCAGGGGGCAATCAGCCCCAGCATTTT
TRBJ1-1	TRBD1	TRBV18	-	CASSPPLTGANTEAFF	TGTGCCAGCTCACCACCGCTGACAGGGGCGAACACTGAAGCTTTCTTT
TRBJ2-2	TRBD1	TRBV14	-	CASSSGQGRTGELFF	TGTGCCAGCAGCTCAGGACAGGGACGGACCGGGGAGCTGTTTTTT
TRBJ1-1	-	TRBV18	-	CASSHRRGDGNTEAFF	TGTGCCAGCTCCCATCGGCGGGGCGATGGGAACACTGAAGCTTTCTTT
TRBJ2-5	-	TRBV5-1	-	CASSEDSWYQETQYF	TGCGCCAGCAGCGAGGACAGTTGGTACCAAGAGACCCAGTACTTC
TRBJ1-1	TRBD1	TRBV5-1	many	CASRWDRLNTEAFF	TGCGCCAGCCGCTGGGACAGGTTGAACACTGAAGCTTTCTTT
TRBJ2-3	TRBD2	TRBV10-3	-	CAISPSGAGAADTQYF	TGTGCCATCAGTCCCTCAGGAGCGGGAGCAGCAGATACGCAGTATTTT
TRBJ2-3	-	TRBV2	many	CASKGTELFTDTQYF	TGTGCCAGCAAGGGTACGGAGCTTTTCACAGATACGCAGTATTTT
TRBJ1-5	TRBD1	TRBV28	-	CASSWQTGGRQPQHF	TGTGCCAGCAGTTGGCAGACAGGGGGTAGACAGCCCCAGCATTTT
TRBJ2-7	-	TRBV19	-	CASSRTRDKGGEQYF	TGTGCCAGTAGCCGGACCCGGGACAAAGGGGGCGAGCAGTACTTC
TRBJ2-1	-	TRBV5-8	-	CASSLKGEQFF	TGTGCCAGCAGCTTAAAGGGGGAGCAGTTCTTC
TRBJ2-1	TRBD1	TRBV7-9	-	CASSSTGQGVLNEQFF	TGTGCCAGCAGCTCGACCGGACAGGGCGTACTCAATGAGCAGTTCTTC
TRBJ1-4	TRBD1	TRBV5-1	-	CASSWGDRATGNEKLFF	TGCGCCAGCAGCTGGGGGGACAGGGCAACAGGGAATGAAAAACTGTTTTTT
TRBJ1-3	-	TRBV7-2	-	CASSLEGTGSGNTIYF	TGTGCCAGCAGCTTAGAGGGTACGGGCTCTGGAAACACCATATATTTT
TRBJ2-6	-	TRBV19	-	CASSKQAPGANVLTF	TGTGCCAGTAGCAAACAGGCTCCTGGGGCCAACGTCCTGACTTTC
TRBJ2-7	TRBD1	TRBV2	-	CASNGIWDRTLSYEQYF	TGTGCCAGCAACGGAATTTGGGACAGGACCCTCTCCTACGAGCAGTACTTC
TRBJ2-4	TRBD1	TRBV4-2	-	CASSQADRDGNIQYF	TGTGCCAGCAGCCAAGCCGACAGGGATGGAAACATTCAGTACTTC
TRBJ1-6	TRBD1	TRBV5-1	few	CASSRGTGGIWDNSPLHF	TGCGCCAGCAGCAGAGGGACAGGGGGCATCTGGGATAATTCACCCCTCCACTTT
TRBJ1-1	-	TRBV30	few	CAWSQAGQFFNTEAFF	TGTGCCTGGAGTCAAGCAGGTCAGTTTTTCAACACTGAAGCTTTCTTT
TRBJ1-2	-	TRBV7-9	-	CASSSDWDYGYTF	TGTGCCAGCAGCTCGGACTGGGACTATGGCTACACCTTC
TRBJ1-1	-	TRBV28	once	CASARGGQVNTEAFF	TGTGCCAGCGCTAGGGGGGGGCAGGTGAACACTGAAGCTTTCTTT
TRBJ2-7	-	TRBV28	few	CASSPLFGSYEQYF	TGTGCCAGCAGCCCCCTTTTTGGGAGCTACGAGCAGTACTTC